What follows is one TCR beta chain and its context. The sample originates from a study of blood T cell repertoires in COVID-19. Study information: The United States, Italy and Spain supplied acute and convalescent COVID-19 samples. PBMCs, B-cell-depleted T cells, or T cells provided the cDNA or gDNA that made up the material.

Seattle patients were enrolled while actively infected and followed longitudinally. Per the original data handling: The authors estimated nucleated cell counts from reference gene primer amplification. The protocol was immunoSEQ multiplex PCR, while the TCRdb copy is restricted to in-frame clones and leaves out a portion. From that table come the V and J calls and clone size; the DNA was used to work out D and trimming. Found here are 250,000 to 350,000 clones, roughly 80% of them singletons; the top ten hold more than 15%. The TCR sequence derives from a person aged 65 to 85 with COVID-19, enrolled during active disease. Sample: peripheral blood.

This CDR3 is CASSSPGGDRNTEAFF. For the CDR3, the DNA is TGTGCCAGCAGTTCCCCGGGGGGCGATAGGAACACTGAAGCTTTCTTT. The V call is TRBV6-2 or TRBV6-3, the J call TRBJ1-1; D perhaps matches TRBD1 (6 bases). CDR1 and CDR2 from the germline V gene are MNHEY and SVGEGT. CDR3 length: 16 amino acids. V was clipped by 4 bases and J by 1 base, with 16 bases between them.